This is a list of T cell receptor beta chains from one sample in a study of control samples from healthy donors and cancer patients. Sequenced by immunoSEQ multiplex PCR; TCRdb stores in-frame clones only, minus some. The data hold around 100,000 clones, with about 90% observed a single time. Sample: blood. The receptors shown here come from a woman in her fifties or sixties in good health. CDR3s include the opening cysteine and the closing phenylalanine or tryptophan. D genes are given only for firm matches. Where a row states a size, it is once, few, many or the class of an expanded clone; other rows omit it.

NA	TRBV7-3	TRBJ2-1	NA	TGTGCCAGCAGCTTAATGAGGTTGGATGAGCAGTTCTTC	CASSLMRLDEQFF
once	TRBV11-2	TRBJ2-1	NA	TGTGCCAGCAGCTTAGTCCCGGACACAAACAATGAGCAGTTCTTC	CASSLVPDTNNEQFF
NA	TRBV5-1	TRBJ2-3	NA	TGCGCCAGCAGCCCCGCCTTGGCTGGCACAGATACGCAGTATTTT	CASSPALAGTDTQYF
NA	TRBV10-1	TRBJ1-1	NA	TGCGCCAGCAGTGATACATCAGTGGATGAAGCTTTCTTT	CASSDTSVDEAFF
few	TRBV4-3	TRBJ2-1	NA	TGCGCCAGCAGCCAAGAGTCAGTATATGAGCAGTTCTTC	CASSQESVYEQFF
NA	TRBV29-1	TRBJ1-2	TRBD1	TGCAGCGTCACTACGGGACAGGGACGCGGCTACACCTTC	CSVTTGQGRGYTF
NA	TRBV6-6	TRBJ1-2	NA	TGTGCCAGCAGCCCCCTCGGGGAGAAGGGCTACACCTTC	CASSPLGEKGYTF
NA	TRBV3-1/TRBV3-2	TRBJ2-1	TRBD2	TGTGCCAGCAGCCAAGATAGCGGCGGGGGGAGCTCCTACAATGAGCAGTTCTTC	CASSQDSGGGSSYNEQFF
NA	TRBV19	TRBJ1-1	NA	TGTGCCAGTAATTGGGACTCAAAAGGGGCTGAAGCTTTCTTT	CASNWDSKGAEAFF
few	TRBV28	TRBJ1-5	NA	TGTGCCAGCATTCAAGGACCGTCCCGCAATCAGCCCCAGCATTTT	CASIQGPSRNQPQHF
NA	TRBV12-3/TRBV12-4	TRBJ1-3	NA	TGTGCCAGCACCTCCGACGGAAACACCATATATTTT	CASTSDGNTIYF
NA	TRBV6-1	TRBJ1-5	NA	TGTGCCAGCAGTGAAGGTTCAACACAGAATCAGCCCCAGCATTTT	CASSEGSTQNQPQHF
once	TRBV5-4	TRBJ2-1	TRBD2	TGTGCCTCCGGGGACGGGGGGGCCATATATGAGCAGTTCTTC	CASGDGGAIYEQFF
NA	TRBV2	TRBJ1-2	TRBD1	TGTGCCAGCATTGGGACAGGGGCAAGCTATGGCTACACCTTC	CASIGTGASYGYTF
NA	TRBV6-5	TRBJ1-6	NA	TGTGCCAGCAGTTGGACTAATTCACCCCTCCACTTT	CASSWTNSPLHF
NA	TRBV2	TRBJ2-4	TRBD1	TGTGCCAGCGGGGGACAGGTACTAGCCAAAAACATTCAGTACTTC	CASGGQVLAKNIQYF
NA	TRBV3-1/TRBV3-2	TRBJ2-1	NA	TGTGCCAGCAGCCGGGGGGCGGCAACCGAAGCCAATGAGCAGTTCTTC	CASSRGAATEANEQFF
NA	TRBV6-5	TRBJ2-5	NA	TGTGCCAGCAGTTACTCGACGGATTATCTCCAAGAGACCCAGTACTTC	CASSYSTDYLQETQYF
NA	TRBV7-3	TRBJ2-3	NA	TGTGCCAGCAGCTTAATGGCGGGGGCCCTATCTAGCACAGATACGCAGTATTTT	CASSLMAGALSSTDTQYF
once	TRBV25-1	TRBJ2-7	NA	TGTGCCAGCAGGGGGTACGAGCAGTACTTC	CASRGYEQYF
NA	TRBV7-8	TRBJ2-1	TRBD2	TGTGCCAGCAGCTCGCCCCCTCTAGCGGGGGGGTACAATGAGCAGTTCTTC	CASSSPPLAGGYNEQFF
NA	TRBV6-5	TRBJ2-4	TRBD1	TGTGCCAGCAGTTACCCGGGACAGCGAAACATTCAGTACTTC	CASSYPGQRNIQYF
NA	TRBV6-6	TRBJ2-1	TRBD1	TGTGCCAGCAGTTTAACAGGGGGCCGCTCCAATGAGCAGTTCTTC	CASSLTGGRSNEQFF
NA	TRBV30	TRBJ2-6	NA	TGTGCCTGGAGCATACCCGGCACGGGGGCCAACGTCCTGACTTTC	CAWSIPGTGANVLTF
once	TRBV14	TRBJ2-5	NA	TGTGCCAGCGCAGGGACTTACCAAGAGACCCAGTACTTC	CASAGTYQETQYF
NA	TRBV6-5	TRBJ1-3	NA	TGTGCCAGCAGTTATTGGGGGTCTGGAAACACCATATATTTT	CASSYWGSGNTIYF
NA	TRBV9	TRBJ2-1	TRBD2	TGTGCCAGCAGCGTAGGAGGCGGGAGGGACTCCTACAATGAGCAGTTCTTC	CASSVGGGRDSYNEQFF
many	TRBV29-1	TRBJ1-1	NA	TGCAGCGTTGAAGCCGGGGGGAACACTGAAGCTTTCTTT	CSVEAGGNTEAFF
NA	TRBV5-8	TRBJ1-2	NA	TGTGCCAGCAGCGAGCGCAGTCAGAATTATGGCTACACCTTC	CASSERSQNYGYTF
NA	TRBV5-4	TRBJ1-3	NA	TGTGCCAGCAGCCCCACGGGAGTGGGAAACACCATATATTTT	CASSPTGVGNTIYF
few	TRBV30	TRBJ1-2	NA	TGTGCCTGGAGTCGGGGCTATGGCTACACCTTC	CAWSRGYGYTF
NA	TRBV19	TRBJ2-4	TRBD1	TGTGCCAGTAGGAAACAGGGGAAGGCCAAAAACATTCAGTACTTC	CASRKQGKAKNIQYF
NA	TRBV9	TRBJ1-2	NA	TGTGCCAGCAGCGTAGCACGGACAATGGACAACTATGGCTACACCTTC	CASSVARTMDNYGYTF
NA	TRBV14	TRBJ2-1	NA	TGTGCCAGCAGCCGCGGGTCGAGCTCCTACAATGAGCAGTTCTTC	CASSRGSSSYNEQFF
NA	TRBV30	TRBJ1-4	NA	TGTGCCTGGAGTCTATCGGGGGGGCTCGAAGAAAAACTGTTTTTT	CAWSLSGGLEEKLFF